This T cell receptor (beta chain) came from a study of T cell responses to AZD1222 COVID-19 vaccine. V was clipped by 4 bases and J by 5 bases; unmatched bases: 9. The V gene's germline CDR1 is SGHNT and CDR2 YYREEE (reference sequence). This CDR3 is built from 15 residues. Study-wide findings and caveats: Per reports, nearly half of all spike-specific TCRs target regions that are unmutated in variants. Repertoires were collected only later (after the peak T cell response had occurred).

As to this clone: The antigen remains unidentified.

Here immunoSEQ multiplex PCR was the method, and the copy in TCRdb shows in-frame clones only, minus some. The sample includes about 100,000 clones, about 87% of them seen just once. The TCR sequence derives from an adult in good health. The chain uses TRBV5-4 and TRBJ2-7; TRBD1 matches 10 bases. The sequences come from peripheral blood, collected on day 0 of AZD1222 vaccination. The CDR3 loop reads CASSGPGQGQHEQYF. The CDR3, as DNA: TGTGCCAGCAGCGGCCCGGGACAGGGGCAGCACGAGCAGTACTTC.